The 2 T cell receptor delta chains reported below all come from one sample, sequenced in a study of gamma-delta chains in newborns, infants, children. TCRdb processed the reads again with the CATT caller. This table holds roughly 5,000 delta-chain clones, approximately 3.6% found once. Sequenced material: blood. These receptors were taken from a child who was a newborn, infant or young child, either healthy, febrile or measles-vaccinated (not recorded which).

Details on this clone: A much bigger clone sits one base away, suggesting this may be a read error. This specimen includes other DNA sequences encoding the same CDR3. The V and J genes are TRDV1 and TRDJ1, with D perhaps assigned TRDD2 or TRDD3 (5 bases each). Germline CDR1 is TSWWSYY and CDR2 is QGS. The CDR3 consists of 19 residues. The V end lost 1 base, the J end lost 0 bases, and 21 bases lay between the germline ends. In DNA form, the CDR3 reads TGTGCTCTTGGGGAACCCTTTCCTGGGACACGTCCGTACACCGATAAACTCATCTTT. It yields the protein CALGEPFPGTRPYTDKLIF.

This clone has more than one count but fewer than ten. The protein in TCRdb stems from a much larger clone and differs at residue 10 from this DNA's translation, likely a read error; here the protein is translated from the DNA. This chain joins TRDV2 and TRDJ3; 7 nucleotides align to TRDD3. The CDR3 is made up of 16 amino acids. The V gene end was trimmed by 1 base and the J gene end by 9 bases; junction bases not matched to a gene: 8. Per the germline V gene, CDR1 is GEAIGNYY and CDR2 is EKD. In DNA, the CDR3 is TGTGCCTGTGACACAGCGGATACGCGAGGCACCCGACAGATGTTTTTC. This sequence encodes CACDTADTRGTRQMFF.